This TCR beta chain was captured by sequencing in a study of T cells in Graves' hyperthyroidism and ophthalmopathy (dated by TCRdb to between 2018 and 2021). With respect to the entire study: Peripheral blood was sampled at the time of initial diagnosis, prior to any treatment. Prospective prediction of ophthalmopathy was tested in an independent validation cohort consisting of some 20 hyperthyroidism patients and some 16 patients who later progressed to ophthalmopathy. In roughly six Graves' hyperthyroidism patients, the study also compared T-cell repertoires from thyroid tissue with T-cell repertoires from blood. The paper reports TCR Vbeta CDR3 sequencing of approximately 140 peripheral blood samples: fewer than 50 ophthalmopathy, fewer than 80 hyperthyroidism and approximately 17 progressor patients. The roughly 99 discovery patients were divided at random into training and test sets in a 7:3 ratio. A discovery cohort of about a hundred patients, roughly 43 with Graves' ophthalmopathy and approximately 57 with stable Graves' hyperthyroidism, was used to find distinguishing TCR V-J signatures. After blood sampling, hyperthyroidism patients were treated with methimazole at a starting dose of 30 mg daily, and ophthalmopathy patients were treated with high-dose intravenous methylprednisolone.

Ophthalmopathy patients had moderately to severely active disease, Clinical Activity Score of at least 3, NOSPECS grade of at least 4, and duration under 3 months. Patients with uncontrolled infections, other autoimmune diseases, pregnancy or lactation were excluded. Diagnoses were based on clinical symptoms, serum thyroxine and TRAb, thyroid ultrasound and orbital computed tomography. Ficoll-Paque density gradient centrifugation was used to isolate PBMCs from approximately 11 ml of fresh peripheral blood. Total RNA was extracted with Trizol reagent, and quality was checked on an Agilent 2100 Bioanalyzer. Looking up the germline V gene yields CDR1 SNHLY and CDR2 FYNNEI. From the cysteine up to the phenylalanine, the CDR3 has a length of 12 residues. Solely the CDR3 DNA is kept, with 36 bases framed from the first base. Trimming costs V 3 bases and J 8 bases, and their ends lie 8 bases apart. This clonotype appeared many times. Its antigen is unknown. Base qualities are not recorded, but no much larger clone differs from it by a single base.

The TCR beta CDR3 regions were amplified from RNA transcripts. The TCR CDR3 was subjected to a first round of RT-PCR using the HTBI primer set and the Qiagen OneStep RT-PCR kit. The libraries were constructed in a second round of multiplex PCR and then size-selected and purified. The libraries were sequenced on an Illumina HiSeq2000 using paired-end 100 bp reads. The source study handled its data this way. SOAPnuke was used to process the raw data, removing reads that contained adapters or uncalled bases, had a mean Phred below 15, or lacked an exact match to the constant primer or identifier. High-quality paired reads were merged using COPE v1.2.5, and each unique nucleotide sequence was defined as a clonotype. Clonotypes were aligned to IMGT TRBV, TRBD and TRBJ reference segments using MiTCR v1.1. Only V-J combinations with frequency above 0.0001, covering about 99% of repertoires, were analysed. A TCS score was defined as the ratio of F50 (clonal expansion) to E x V (chaos), with BLOSUM62-based TCRdist applied between CDR3 peptides within each V-J. Welch's t-statistics and random forest reduced around 520 V-J features to 10 to 15, which were used in a naive Bayes classifier (R e1071). TCRdb cleaned the public reads at Q25 with fastp, built clones with MiXCR and kept in-frame beta chains. Identical CDR3 proteins give one entry, which carries the most common genes and DNA. The V and J calls and clone size are TCRdb's, not the authors'. The sample has around 300,000 distinct CDR3 sequences on record, approximately 18% of them singletons. The ten largest clones add up to 35% to 45% of the sample.

Points the paper makes about the study in general: Most expanded thyroid clonotypes (frequency above 0.001) were also detected in blood, a finding suggesting that blood repertoires may reflect thyroid immune responses. Ophthalmopathy was separated from stable hyperthyroidism by a 13 V-J signature model, with about 88% sensitivity and approximately 81% specificity obtained in cross-validation and 80%/75% obtained in testing. In validation, progression to ophthalmopathy was predicted by the model with 55% to 71% sensitivity and 72.22% specificity, a median of around 5.9 months before onset. No statistical method was used to fix the sample size in advance, and group allocation was not hidden from the investigators.

The TCR originated in a man aged 45-60 years with Graves' ophthalmopathy. The rearrangement joined TRBV2 to TRBJ2-1, with no reliable assignment of the D segment. Sequences were obtained from blood. CDR3 protein: CASSDQRYEQFF. Read as DNA, the sequence is TGTGCCAGCAGTGATCAGCGCTATGAGCAGTTCTTC.